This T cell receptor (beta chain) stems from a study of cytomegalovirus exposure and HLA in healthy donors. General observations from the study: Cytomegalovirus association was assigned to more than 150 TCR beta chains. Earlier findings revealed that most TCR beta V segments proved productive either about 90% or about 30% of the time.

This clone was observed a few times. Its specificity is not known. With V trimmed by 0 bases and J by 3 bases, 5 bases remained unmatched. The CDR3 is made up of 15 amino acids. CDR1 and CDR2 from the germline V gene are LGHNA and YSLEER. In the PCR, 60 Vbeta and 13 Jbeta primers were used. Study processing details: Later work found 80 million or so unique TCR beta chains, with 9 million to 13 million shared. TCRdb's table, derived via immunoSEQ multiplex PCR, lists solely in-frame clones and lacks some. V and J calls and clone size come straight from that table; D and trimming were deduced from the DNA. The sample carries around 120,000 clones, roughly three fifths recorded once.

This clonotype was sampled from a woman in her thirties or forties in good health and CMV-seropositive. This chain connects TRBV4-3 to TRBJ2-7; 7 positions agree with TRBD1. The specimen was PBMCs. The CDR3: CASSQDPGGNYEQYF. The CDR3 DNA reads TGCGCCAGCAGCCAAGATCCAGGGGGAAACTACGAGCAGTACTTC.